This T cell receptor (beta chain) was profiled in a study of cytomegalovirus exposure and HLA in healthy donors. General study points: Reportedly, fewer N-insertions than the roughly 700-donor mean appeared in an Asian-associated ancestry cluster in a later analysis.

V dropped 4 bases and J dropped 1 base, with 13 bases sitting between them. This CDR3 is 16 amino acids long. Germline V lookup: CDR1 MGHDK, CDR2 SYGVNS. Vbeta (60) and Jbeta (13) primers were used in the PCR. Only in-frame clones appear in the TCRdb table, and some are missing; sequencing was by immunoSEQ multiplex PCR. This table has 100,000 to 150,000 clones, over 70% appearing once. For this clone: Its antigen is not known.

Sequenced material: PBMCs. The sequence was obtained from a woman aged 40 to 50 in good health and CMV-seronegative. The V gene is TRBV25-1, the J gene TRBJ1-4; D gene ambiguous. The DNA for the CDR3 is TGTGCCAGCAGTGGTTATTGGAGGGTAACTAATGAAAAACTGTTTTTT. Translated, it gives CASSGYWRVTNEKLFF.